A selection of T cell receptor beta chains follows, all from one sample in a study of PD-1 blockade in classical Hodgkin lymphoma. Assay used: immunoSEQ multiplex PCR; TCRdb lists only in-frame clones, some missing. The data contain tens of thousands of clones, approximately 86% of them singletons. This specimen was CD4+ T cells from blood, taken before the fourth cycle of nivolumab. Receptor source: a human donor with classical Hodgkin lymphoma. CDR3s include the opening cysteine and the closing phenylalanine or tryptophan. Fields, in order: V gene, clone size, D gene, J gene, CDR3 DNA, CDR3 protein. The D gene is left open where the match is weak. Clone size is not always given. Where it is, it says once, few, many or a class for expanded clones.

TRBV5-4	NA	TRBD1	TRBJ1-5	TGTGCCAGCAGCGCAGGGACAGCCAATCAGCCCCAGCATTTT	CASSAGTANQPQHF
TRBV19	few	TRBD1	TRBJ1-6	TGTGCCAGTAAGAAACCCGGGACAGAGAATTCACCCCTCCACTTT	CASKKPGTENSPLHF
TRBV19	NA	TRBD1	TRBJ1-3	TGTGCCAGCCTGGGACAGATCTCTGGAAACACCATATATTTT	CASLGQISGNTIYF
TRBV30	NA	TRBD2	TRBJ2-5	TGTGCCTGGACCGCTAGCGGGATATTCAGAGAGACCCAGTACTTC	CAWTASGIFRETQYF
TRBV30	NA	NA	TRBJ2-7	TGTGCCTCCGACAGTTCCAATACCTACGAGCAGTACTTC	CASDSSNTYEQYF
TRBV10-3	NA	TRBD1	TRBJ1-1	TGTGCCATCACCAACACCGGGACAGGGGGCCCTGAAGCTTTCTTT	CAITNTGTGGPEAFF
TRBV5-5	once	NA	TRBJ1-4	TGTGCCAGCAGCTTGGCCGGGGGGGCTCCGTCTAATGAAAAACTGTTTTTT	CASSLAGGAPSNEKLFF
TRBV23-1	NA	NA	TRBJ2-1	TGCGCCAGCAGTCAAGTCGGGAGCTCCTACAATGAGCAGTTCTTC	CASSQVGSSYNEQFF
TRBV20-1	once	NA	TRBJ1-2	TGCAGTGCTAGAACACCCTATGGCTACACCTTC	CSARTPYGYTF
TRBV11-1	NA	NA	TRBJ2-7	TGTGCCAGCAGCTTAGGACCTCTGAGCTCCTACGAGCAGTACTTC	CASSLGPLSSYEQYF
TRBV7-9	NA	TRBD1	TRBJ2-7	TGTGCCAGCTCTTACAGGGGGTCATACGAGCAGTACTTC	CASSYRGSYEQYF
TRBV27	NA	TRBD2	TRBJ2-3	TGTGCCAGCAGCCCCTTGGGACTAACTAGCACAGATACGCAGTATTTT	CASSPLGLTSTDTQYF
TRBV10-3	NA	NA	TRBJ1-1	TGTGCCATCAGTGAGTCACTGACGTGGGGAGGCACTGAAGCTTTCTTT	CAISESLTWGGTEAFF
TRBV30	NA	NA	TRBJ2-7	TGTGCCTGGAGCCTTGTAGCCCACGAGCAGTACTTC	CAWSLVAHEQYF
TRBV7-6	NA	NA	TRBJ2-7	TGTGCCAGCAGCTTGGCACAGGGAGTCGGGAACGAGCAGTACTTC	CASSLAQGVGNEQYF
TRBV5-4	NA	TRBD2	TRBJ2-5	TGTGCCAGCAGCTTGGTGCGGGGGGCGGGGGAGACCCAGTACTTC	CASSLVRGAGETQYF
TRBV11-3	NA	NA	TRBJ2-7	TGTGCCAGCAGCTTGAGTTCAGGTTCCTACGAGCAGTACTTC	CASSLSSGSYEQYF
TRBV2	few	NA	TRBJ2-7	TGTGCCAGCAGGAAAACTAGGAACCTGTCCCTCTCCGAGCAGTACTTC	CASRKTRNLSLSEQYF
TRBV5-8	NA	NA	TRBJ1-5	TGTGCCAGCAGCTTGGAGGACCTTGGCAATCAGCCCCAGCATTTT	CASSLEDLGNQPQHF
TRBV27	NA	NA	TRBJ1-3	TGTGCCAGCCAGGGGACTGGAAACACCATATATTTT	CASQGTGNTIYF
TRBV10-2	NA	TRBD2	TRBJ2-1	TGCGCCAGCACCCCTGCGGAGCGGGAGGGGTATGAGCAGTTCTTC	CASTPAEREGYEQFF
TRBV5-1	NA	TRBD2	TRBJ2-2	TGCGCCAGCAGACTAGCGGGTTCGAACACCGGGGAGCTGTTTTTT	CASRLAGSNTGELFF
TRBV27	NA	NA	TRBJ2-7	TGTGCCAGCAGTTCGCTTTGGGAAGGGGCGTACGTCTCCTACGAGCAGTACTTC	CASSSLWEGAYVSYEQYF
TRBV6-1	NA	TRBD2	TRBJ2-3	TGTGCCAGCAGACTAGCGGGGGATACAGATACGCAGTATTTT	CASRLAGDTDTQYF
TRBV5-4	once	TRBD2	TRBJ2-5	TGTGCCAGCAGCGGCCCGGACAGGACTAGCGGGAGGCAAGAGACCCAGTACTTC	CASSGPDRTSGRQETQYF
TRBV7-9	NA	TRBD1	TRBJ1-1	TGTGCCAGCAGCTTAGGGGGGACAGAGACCAATGAAGCTTTCTTT	CASSLGGTETNEAFF
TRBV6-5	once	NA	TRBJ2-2	TGTGCCAGCAGATGGTGGGCGGGCGGGGAGCTGTTTTTT	CASRWWAGGELFF
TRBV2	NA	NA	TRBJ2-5	TGTGCCAGCAGACAGTCCTCGAACGGGGAGACCCAGTACTTC	CASRQSSNGETQYF
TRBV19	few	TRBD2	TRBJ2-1	TGTGCCAGCACGGGACTAGGGAATGAGCAGTTCTTC	CASTGLGNEQFF
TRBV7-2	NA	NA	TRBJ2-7	TGTGCCAGCAGCTCGGGATCACCCTACGAGCAGTACTTC	CASSSGSPYEQYF
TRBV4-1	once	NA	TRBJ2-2	TGCGCCAGCAGCCAAACCGGGAAACGGACCGGGGAGCTGTTTTTT	CASSQTGKRTGELFF
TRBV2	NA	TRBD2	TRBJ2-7	TGTGCCAGCAGTGAAGAGCGGGGACCCTCCTACGAGCAGTACTTC	CASSEERGPSYEQYF
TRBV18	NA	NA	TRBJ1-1	TGTGCCAGCTCACCAGGACAGAATGGCGCTGAAGCTTTCTTT	CASSPGQNGAEAFF
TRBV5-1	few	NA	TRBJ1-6	TGCGCCAGCAGCACCAATAATTCACCCCTCCACTTT	CASSTNNSPLHF